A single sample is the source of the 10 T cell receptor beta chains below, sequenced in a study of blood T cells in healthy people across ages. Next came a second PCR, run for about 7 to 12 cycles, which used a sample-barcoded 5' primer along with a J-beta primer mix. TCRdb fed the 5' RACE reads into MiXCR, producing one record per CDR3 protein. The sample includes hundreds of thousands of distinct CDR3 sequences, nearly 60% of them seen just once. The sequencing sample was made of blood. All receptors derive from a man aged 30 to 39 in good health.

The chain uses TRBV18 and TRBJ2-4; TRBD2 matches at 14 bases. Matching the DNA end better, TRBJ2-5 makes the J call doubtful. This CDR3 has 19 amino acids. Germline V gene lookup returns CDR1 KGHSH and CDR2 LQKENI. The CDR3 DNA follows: TGTGCCAGCTCACCGGGGACTAGCGGGAGTAGGCTTCGGACAGAGACCCAGTACTTC. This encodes CASSPGTSGSRLRTETQYF.

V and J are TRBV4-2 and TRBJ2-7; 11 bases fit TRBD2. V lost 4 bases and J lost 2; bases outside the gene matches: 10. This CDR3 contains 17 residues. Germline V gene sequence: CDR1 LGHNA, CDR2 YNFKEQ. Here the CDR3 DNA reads TGTGCCAGCAGCCCGTCAACTAGCGGGAGTCCCACCTACGAGCAGTACTTC. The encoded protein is CASSPSTSGSPTYEQYF.

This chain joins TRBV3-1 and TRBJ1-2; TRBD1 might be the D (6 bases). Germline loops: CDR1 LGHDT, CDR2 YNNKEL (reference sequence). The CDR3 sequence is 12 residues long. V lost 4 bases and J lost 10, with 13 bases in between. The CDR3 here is CASSLQGDDYTF. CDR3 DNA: TGTGCCAGCAGCCTACAGGGAGATGACTACACCTTC. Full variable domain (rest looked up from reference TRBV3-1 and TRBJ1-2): DTAVSQTPKYLVTQMGNDKSIKCEQNLGHDTMYWYKQDSKKFLKIMFSYNNKELIINETVPNRFSPKSPDKAHLNLHINSLELGDSAVYFCASSLQGDDYTFGSGTRLTVV.

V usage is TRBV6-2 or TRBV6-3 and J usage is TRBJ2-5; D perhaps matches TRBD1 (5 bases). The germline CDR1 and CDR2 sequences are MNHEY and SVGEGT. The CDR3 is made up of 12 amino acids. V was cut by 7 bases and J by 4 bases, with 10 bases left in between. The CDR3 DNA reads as TGTGCCAGCAAACGTCAGGGAGAGACCCAGTACTTC. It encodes CASKRQGETQYF.

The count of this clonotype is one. CDR3 nucleotide sequence: TGTGCCAGCAGCCAAGCCGGGACAGGGGGCTTGAATGAGCAGTTCTTC. It codes for CASSQAGTGGLNEQFF. The chain couples TRBV4-2 to TRBJ2-1; 12 bases agree with TRBD1. Germline trimming cut 1 base from V and 7 bases from J; bases unmatched to any gene: 5. The CDR3 is 16 amino acids. Germline loops: CDR1 LGHNA, CDR2 YNFKEQ.

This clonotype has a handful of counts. The CDR3 bases are TGCAGTGCTCCTCCAGTCGGGACTAGCTTTAACAATGAGCAGTTCTTC. Encoded protein: CSAPPVGTSFNNEQFF. V usage is TRBV20-1 and J usage is TRBJ2-1; TRBD2 aligns across 9 bases. Per the germline V gene, CDR1 is DFQATT and CDR2 is SNEGSKA (reference sequence). V was pared by 5 bases and J by 5 bases, with 13 bases of the junction left unmatched. CDR3 size: 16 residues.

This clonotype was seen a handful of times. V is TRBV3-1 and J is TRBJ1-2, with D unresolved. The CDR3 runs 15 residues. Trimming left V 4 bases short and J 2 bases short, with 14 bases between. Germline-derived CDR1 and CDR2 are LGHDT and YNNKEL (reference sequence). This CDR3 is CASSPTAMGNYGYTF. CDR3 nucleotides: TGTGCCAGCAGCCCTACAGCGATGGGGAACTATGGCTACACCTTC.

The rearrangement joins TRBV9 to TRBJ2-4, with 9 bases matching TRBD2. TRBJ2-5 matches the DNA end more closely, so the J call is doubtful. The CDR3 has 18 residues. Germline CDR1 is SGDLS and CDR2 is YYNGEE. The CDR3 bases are TGTGCCAGCAGCCCCAATAGGGGGCGGGAGGGACCTCAAGAGACCCAGTACTTC. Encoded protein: CASSPNRGREGPQETQYF.

Written as DNA, the CDR3 is TGTGCCATCACTGGACAGGGAGGTAACAATGAGCAGTTCTTC. Its translation: CAITGQGGNNEQFF. This chain links TRBV10-3 with TRBJ2-1; 8 bases map to TRBD1. This CDR3 spans 14 amino acids. Germline CDR1 reads ENHRY; CDR2 reads SYGVKD. Unmatched junction bases numbered 7, after V lost 7 bases and J lost 5 bases.

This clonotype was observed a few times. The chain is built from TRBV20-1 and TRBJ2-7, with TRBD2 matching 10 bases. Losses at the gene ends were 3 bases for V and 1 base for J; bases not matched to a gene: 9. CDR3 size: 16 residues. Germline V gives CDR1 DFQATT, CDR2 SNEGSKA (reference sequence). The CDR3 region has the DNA TGCAGTGCTAGTGGGGCTAGCGGGGGCCAATCCTACGAGCAGTACTTC. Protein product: CSASGASGGQSYEQYF.